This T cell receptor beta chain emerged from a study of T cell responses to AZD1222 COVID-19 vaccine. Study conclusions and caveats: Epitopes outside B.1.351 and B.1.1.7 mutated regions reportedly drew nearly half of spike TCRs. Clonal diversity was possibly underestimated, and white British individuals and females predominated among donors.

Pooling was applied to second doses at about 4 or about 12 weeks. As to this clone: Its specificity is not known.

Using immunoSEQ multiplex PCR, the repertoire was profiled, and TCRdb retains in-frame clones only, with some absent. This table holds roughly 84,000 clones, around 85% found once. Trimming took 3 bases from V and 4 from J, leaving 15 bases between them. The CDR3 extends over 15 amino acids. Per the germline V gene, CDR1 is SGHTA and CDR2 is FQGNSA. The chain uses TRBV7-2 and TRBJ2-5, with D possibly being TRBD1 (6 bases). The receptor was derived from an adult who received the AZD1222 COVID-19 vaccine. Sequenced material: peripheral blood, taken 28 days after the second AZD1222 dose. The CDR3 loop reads CASSFVNRAGETQYF. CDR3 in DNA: TGTGCCAGCAGCTTCGTTAACAGGGCTGGAGAGACCCAGTACTTC.